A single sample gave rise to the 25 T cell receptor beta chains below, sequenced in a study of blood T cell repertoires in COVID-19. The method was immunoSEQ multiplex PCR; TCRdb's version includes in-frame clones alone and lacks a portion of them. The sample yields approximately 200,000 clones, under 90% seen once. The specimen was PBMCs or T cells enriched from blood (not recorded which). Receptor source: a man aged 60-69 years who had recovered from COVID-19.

The CDR3 bases are TGTGCCAGCAGCTTGCATGGGGGCAGTGGGGCCAACGTCCTGACTTTC. It yields the protein CASSLHGGSGANVLTF. The gene calls are TRBV5-8 and TRBJ2-6; possible D gene TRBD1, 6 bases. Per the germline V gene, CDR1 is SGHTS and CDR2 is YDEGEE. The CDR3 is 16 residues long. The V end lost 1 base, the J end lost 3 bases, and 11 bases lay between the germline ends.

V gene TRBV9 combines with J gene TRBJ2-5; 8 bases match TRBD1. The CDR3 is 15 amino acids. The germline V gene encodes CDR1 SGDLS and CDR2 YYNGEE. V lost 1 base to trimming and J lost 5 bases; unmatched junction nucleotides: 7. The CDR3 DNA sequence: TGTGCCAGCAGCGTAAGGACAGGGAAGGGGGAGACCCAGTACTTC. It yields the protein CASSVRTGKGETQYF.

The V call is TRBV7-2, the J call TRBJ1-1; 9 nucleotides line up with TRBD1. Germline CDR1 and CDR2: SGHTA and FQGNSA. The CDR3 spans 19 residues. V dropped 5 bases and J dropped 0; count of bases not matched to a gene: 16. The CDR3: CASSNRFAGGQGMNTEAFF. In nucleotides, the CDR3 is TGTGCCAGCAGCAACCGATTTGCTGGGGGACAGGGAATGAACACTGAAGCTTTCTTT.

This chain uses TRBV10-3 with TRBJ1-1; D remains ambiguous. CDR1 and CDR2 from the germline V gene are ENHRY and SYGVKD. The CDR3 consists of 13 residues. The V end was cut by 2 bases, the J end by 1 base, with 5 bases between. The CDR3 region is CAISERGNTEAFF. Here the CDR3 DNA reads TGTGCCATCAGTGAGCGGGGGAACACTGAAGCTTTCTTT.

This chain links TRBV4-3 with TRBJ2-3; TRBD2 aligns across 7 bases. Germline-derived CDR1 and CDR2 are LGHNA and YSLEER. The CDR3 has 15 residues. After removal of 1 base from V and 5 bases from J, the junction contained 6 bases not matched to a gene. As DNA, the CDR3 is TGCGCCAGCAGCCAAGCTTACTCGGGGGGAGATACGCAGTATTTT. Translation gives CASSQAYSGGDTQYF.

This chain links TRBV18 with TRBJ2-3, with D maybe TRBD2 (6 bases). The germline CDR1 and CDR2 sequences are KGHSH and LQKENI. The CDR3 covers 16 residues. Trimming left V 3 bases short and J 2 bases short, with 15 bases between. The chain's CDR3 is CASSPRLVAATDTQYF. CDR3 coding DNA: TGTGCCAGCTCACCCCGACTCGTAGCGGCCACAGATACGCAGTATTTT. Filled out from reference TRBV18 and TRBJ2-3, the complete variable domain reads NAGVMQNPRHLVRRRGQEARLRCSPMKGHSHVYWYRQLPEEGLKFMVYLQKENIIDESGMPKERFSAEFPKEGPSILRIQQVVRGDSAAYFCASSPRLVAATDTQYFGPGTRLTVL.

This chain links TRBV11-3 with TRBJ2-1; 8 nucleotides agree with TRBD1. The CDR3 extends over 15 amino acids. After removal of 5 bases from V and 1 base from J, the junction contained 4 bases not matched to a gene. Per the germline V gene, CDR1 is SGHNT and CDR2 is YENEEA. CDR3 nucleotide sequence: TGTGCCAGCAGCCCGACAGGGGTGTCCTACAATGAGCAGTTCTTC. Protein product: CASSPTGVSYNEQFF.

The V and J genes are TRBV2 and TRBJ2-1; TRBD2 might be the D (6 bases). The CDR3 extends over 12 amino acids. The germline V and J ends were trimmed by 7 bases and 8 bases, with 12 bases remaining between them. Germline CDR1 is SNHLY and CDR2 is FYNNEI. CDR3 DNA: TGTGCCAGCATCCCGGGGGAGTATGAGCAGTTCTTC. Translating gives CASIPGEYEQFF. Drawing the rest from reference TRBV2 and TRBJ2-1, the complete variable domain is EPEVTQTPSHQVTQMGQEVILRCVPISNHLYFYWYRQILGQKVEFLVSFYNNEISEKSEIFDDQFSVERPDGSNFTLKIRSTKLEDSAMYFCASIPGEYEQFFGPGTRLTVL.

This CDR3 is CASSSGGAGSGQYF. The CDR3 nucleotides are TGCGCCAGCAGCTCCGGGGGGGCCGGATCGGGGCAGTATTTT. The gene calls are TRBV5-1 and TRBJ2-3; 8 bases are shared with TRBD2. This CDR3 region has 14 residues. Germline lookup yields CDR1 SGHRS and CDR2 YFSETQ. Trimming removed 3 bases from V and 11 bases from J; junction bases left unmatched: 11.

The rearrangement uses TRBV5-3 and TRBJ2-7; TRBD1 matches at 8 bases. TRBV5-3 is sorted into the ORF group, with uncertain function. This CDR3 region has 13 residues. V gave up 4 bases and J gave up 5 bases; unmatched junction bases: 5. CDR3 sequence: CARSGGQGHEQYF. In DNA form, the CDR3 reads TGTGCCAGAAGCGGTGGACAGGGCCACGAGCAGTACTTC.

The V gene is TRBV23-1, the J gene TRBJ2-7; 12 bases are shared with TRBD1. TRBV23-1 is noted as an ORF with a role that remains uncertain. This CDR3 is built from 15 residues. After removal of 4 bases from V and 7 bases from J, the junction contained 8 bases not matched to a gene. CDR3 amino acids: CASSPPGQGADEQYF. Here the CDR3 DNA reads TGCGCCAGCAGTCCACCGGGACAGGGGGCTGATGAGCAGTACTTC.

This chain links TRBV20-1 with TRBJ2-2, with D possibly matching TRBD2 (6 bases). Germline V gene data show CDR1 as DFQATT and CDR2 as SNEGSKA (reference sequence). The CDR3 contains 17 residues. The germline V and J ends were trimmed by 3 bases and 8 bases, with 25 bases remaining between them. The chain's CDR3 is CSASAITGGSLGGELFF. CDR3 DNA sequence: TGCAGTGCTAGTGCCATAACAGGAGGGTCCTTGGGAGGGGAGCTGTTTTTT.

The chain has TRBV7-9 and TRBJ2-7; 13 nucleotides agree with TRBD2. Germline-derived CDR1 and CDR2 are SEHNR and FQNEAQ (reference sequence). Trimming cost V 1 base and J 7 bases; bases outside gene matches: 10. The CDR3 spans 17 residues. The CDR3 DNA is TGTGCCAGCAGCTTAGGGACTAGCGGGGGAACGCCGCGAGAGCAGTACTTC. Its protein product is CASSLGTSGGTPREQYF.

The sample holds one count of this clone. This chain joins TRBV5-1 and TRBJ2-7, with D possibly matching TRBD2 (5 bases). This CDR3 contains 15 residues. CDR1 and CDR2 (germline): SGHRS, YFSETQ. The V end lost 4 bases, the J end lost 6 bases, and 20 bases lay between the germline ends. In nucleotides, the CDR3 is TGCGCCAGCAGCAACACTGGGAATCGGGGTATCGAGCAGTACTTC. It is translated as CASSNTGNRGIEQYF.

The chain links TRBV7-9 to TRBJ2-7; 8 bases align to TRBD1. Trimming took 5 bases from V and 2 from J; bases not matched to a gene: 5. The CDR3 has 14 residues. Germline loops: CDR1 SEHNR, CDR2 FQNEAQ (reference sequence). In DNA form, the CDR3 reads TGTGCCAGCAGCCCCGACAGGGGAGCCTACGAGCAGTACTTC. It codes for CASSPDRGAYEQYF.

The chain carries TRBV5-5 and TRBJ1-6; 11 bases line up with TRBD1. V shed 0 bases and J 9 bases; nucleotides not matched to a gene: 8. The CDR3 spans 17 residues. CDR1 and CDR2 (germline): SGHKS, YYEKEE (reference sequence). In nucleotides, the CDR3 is TGTGCCAGCAGCTTGGCTGAGGCGGGGACAGGGGGTTCACCCCTCCACTTT. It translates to CASSLAEAGTGGSPLHF.

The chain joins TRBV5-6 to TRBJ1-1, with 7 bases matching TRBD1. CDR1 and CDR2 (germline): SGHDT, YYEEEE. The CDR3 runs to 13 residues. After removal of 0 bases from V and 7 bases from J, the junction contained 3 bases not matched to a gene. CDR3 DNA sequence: TGTGCCAGCAGCTTGGCAGGGGGTGGTGAAGCTTTCTTT. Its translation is CASSLAGGGEAFF.

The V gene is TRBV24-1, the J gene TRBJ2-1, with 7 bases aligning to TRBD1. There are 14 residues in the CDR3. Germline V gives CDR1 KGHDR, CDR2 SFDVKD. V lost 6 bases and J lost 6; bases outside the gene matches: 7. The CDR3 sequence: CATSSAGTVNEQFF. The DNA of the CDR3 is TGTGCCACCAGTTCCGCTGGGACAGTCAATGAGCAGTTCTTC.

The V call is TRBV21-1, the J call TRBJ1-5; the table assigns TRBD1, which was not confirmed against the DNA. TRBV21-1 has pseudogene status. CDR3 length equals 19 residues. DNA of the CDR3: TGTGCCAGCAGCAAAGATGGGACAGGGCAGGTTTTTGGCAATCAGCCCCAGCATTTT. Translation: CASSKDGTGQVFGNQPQHF.

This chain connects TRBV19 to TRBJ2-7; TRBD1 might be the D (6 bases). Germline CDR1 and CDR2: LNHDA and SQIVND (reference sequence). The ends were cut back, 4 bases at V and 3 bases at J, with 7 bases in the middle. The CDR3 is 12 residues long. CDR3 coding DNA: TGTGCCAGTAGTAAGGACAGCTACGAGCAGTACTTC. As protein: CASSKDSYEQYF. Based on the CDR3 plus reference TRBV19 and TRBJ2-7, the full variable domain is DGGITQSPKYLFRKEGQNVTLSCEQNLNHDAMYWYRQDPGQGLRLIYYSQIVNDFQKGDIAEGYSVSREKKESFPLTVTSAQKNPTAFYLCASSKDSYEQYFGPGTRLTVT.

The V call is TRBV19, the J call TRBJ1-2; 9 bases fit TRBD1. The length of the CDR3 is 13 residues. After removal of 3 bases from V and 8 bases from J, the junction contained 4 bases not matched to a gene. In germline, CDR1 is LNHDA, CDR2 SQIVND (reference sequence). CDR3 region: CASSIAGQGGYTF. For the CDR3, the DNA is TGTGCCAGTAGTATTGCGGGACAGGGAGGCTACACCTTC.

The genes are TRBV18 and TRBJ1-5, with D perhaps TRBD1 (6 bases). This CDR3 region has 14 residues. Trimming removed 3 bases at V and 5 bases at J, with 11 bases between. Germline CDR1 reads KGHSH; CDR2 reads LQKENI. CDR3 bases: TGTGCCAGCTCACCTCAAGAGGGGGATCAGCCCCAGCATTTT. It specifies CASSPQEGDQPQHF.

This CDR3 is CASYGAWQEYF. The CDR3 region has the DNA TGTGCCAGTTATGGGGCCTGGCAAGAGTATTTT. The rearrangement joins TRBV27 to TRBJ2-3; D might be TRBD1 (5 bases). CDR1 and CDR2 from the germline V gene are MNHEY and SMNVEV (reference sequence). The CDR3 spans 11 residues. Trimming stripped 9 bases from V and 13 bases from J, with 17 bases between.

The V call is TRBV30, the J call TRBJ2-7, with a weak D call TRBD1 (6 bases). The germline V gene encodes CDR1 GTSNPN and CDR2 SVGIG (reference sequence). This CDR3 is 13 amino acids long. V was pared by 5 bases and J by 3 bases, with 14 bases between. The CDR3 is CAWGNRVGYEQYF. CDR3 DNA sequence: TGTGCCTGGGGCAACAGGGTTGGCTACGAGCAGTACTTC.

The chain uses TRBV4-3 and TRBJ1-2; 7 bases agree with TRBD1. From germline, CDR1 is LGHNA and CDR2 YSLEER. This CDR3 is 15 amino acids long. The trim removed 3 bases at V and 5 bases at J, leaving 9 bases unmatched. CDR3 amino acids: CASSQVAGTEYGYTF. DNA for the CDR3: TGCGCCAGCAGCCAGGTAGCCGGGACAGAATATGGCTACACCTTC.